This T cell receptor beta chain was obtained from a study of PD-L1 blockade in urothelial cancer. Looking at the study overall: The analyses of blood took place 3 weeks (second dose) and 6 weeks after treatment start.

Here immunoSEQ multiplex PCR was the method, and the copy in TCRdb shows in-frame clones only, minus some. Of some 50,000 clones in the sample, roughly 85% were seen once. The time point is: pretreatment peripheral blood. With 1 base removed from V and 0 bases from J, the gap between germline ends came to 10 bases. The CDR3 contains 15 residues. CDR1 SGHDT and CDR2 YYEEEE come from the germline V gene. The material sequenced was PBMCs, taken around atezolizumab (anti-PD-L1) treatment. The genes are TRBV5-6 and TRBJ1-1; TRBD1 is a possible D gene (6 bases). The TCR originated in a woman aged 55-70 years with urothelial cancer. Written as DNA, the CDR3 is TGTGCCAGCAGCTTGCCGGACAGCCTGAACACTGAAGCTTTCTTT. This gives the protein CASSLPDSLNTEAFF. Full variable domain (outside the CDR3, taken from reference TRBV5-6 and TRBJ1-1): DAGVTQSPTHLIKTRGQQVTLRCSPKSGHDTVSWYQQALGQGPQFIFQYYEEEERQRGNFPDRFSGHQFPNYSSELNVNALLLGDSALYLCASSLPDSLNTEAFFGQGTRLTVV.